A single sample is the source of the 12 T cell receptor beta chains below, sequenced in a study of Graves' ophthalmopathy and Graves' hyperthyroidism. TCR beta CDR3 regions were amplified from RNA transcripts. Second-round multiplex PCR came after a first-round RT-PCR that employed HTBI primers. TCRdb re-called the multiplex PCR reads with MiXCR, one entry per CDR3 protein. The data hold hundreds of thousands of distinct CDR3 sequences, with roughly 20% observed a single time. The material sequenced was peripheral blood. Receptors were obtained from a woman under 30 with stable Graves' hyperthyroidism.

This clonotype showed up many times. The genes are TRBV20-1 and TRBJ2-7; D perhaps matches TRBD1 (6 bases). There are 15 residues in the CDR3. Deletions cut 1 base from V and 4 bases from J, with 17 bases between. Germline CDR1 reads DFQATT; CDR2 reads SNEGSKA (reference sequence). This CDR3 reads CSARAVDRGSYEQYF. In nucleotides, the CDR3 is TGCAGTGCTAGAGCTGTGGACAGAGGTTCGTACGAGCAGTACTTC.

This clonotype has ten or more counts. The V call is TRBV24-1, the J call TRBJ2-2; the D gene could be TRBD1 or TRBD2 (5 bases each). This CDR3 region has 13 residues. Trimming left V 5 bases short and J 4 bases short, with 7 bases between. Germline V gene sequence: CDR1 KGHDR, CDR2 SFDVKD. The CDR3 loop is CATSGGSTGELFF. CDR3 nucleotides: TGTGCCACCAGTGGGGGGAGCACCGGGGAGCTGTTTTTT.

This clonotype was recorded a few times. The rearrangement links TRBV7-3 to TRBJ1-1; maybe TRBD1 (5 bases). This CDR3 spans 13 amino acids. Germline V CDR1 and CDR2: SGHTA, FQGTGA. V was clipped by 6 bases and J by 5 bases, with 13 bases between them. CDR3: CASSIGVRTEAFF. CDR3 in DNA: TGTGCCAGCAGTATAGGGGTTCGAACTGAAGCTTTCTTT. The whole variable domain, remainder taken from reference TRBV7-3 and TRBJ1-1, is GAGVSQTPSNKVTEKGKYVELRCDPISGHTALYWYRQSLGQGPEFLIYFQGTGAADDSGLPNDRFFAVRPEGSVSTLKIQRTERGDSAVYLCASSIGVRTEAFFGQGTRLTVV.

This clonotype was observed a few times. V and J are TRBV4-2 and TRBJ2-7; TRBD2 agrees at 11 bases. Germline CDR1 is LGHNA and CDR2 is YNFKEQ. With 2 bases clipped from V and 0 bases from J, the junction kept 6 bases outside the gene matches. The CDR3 extends over 17 amino acids. The CDR3 DNA reads TGTGCCAGCAGCCAATGGGCTAGCGGGGGGCACTCCTACGAGCAGTACTTC. Translating it yields CASSQWASGGHSYEQYF.

This clonotype was detected many times. The chain is built from TRBV7-2 and TRBJ1-1; 9 positions agree with TRBD1. V gave up 6 bases and J gave up 11 bases; unmatched junction bases: 10. The CDR3 length is 13 residues. Germline V gene data show CDR1 as SGHTA and CDR2 as FQGNSA. The CDR3, as DNA: TGTGCCAGCAGATCCGGGACAGGGCTTTATGCTTTCTTT. It translates to CASRSGTGLYAFF.

This rearrangement joins TRBV28 to TRBJ2-5, with D perhaps matching TRBD2 (5 bases). The V gene lost 5 bases and the J gene lost 1 base, with 17 bases spanning the gap. CDR3 length: 16 amino acids. In germline, CDR1 is MDHEN, CDR2 SYDVKM. CDR3 DNA sequence: TGTGCCAGCAGTCGCCGGGGAGCGGAATTCCAAGAGACCCAGTACTTC. Translated, it gives CASSRRGAEFQETQYF.

This clonotype was detected ten times or more. The chain uses TRBV5-1 and TRBJ1-3, with 7 bases identical to TRBD1. J was trimmed by 4 bases and V by 4 bases; bases with no gene match: 8. The CDR3 runs to 15 residues. Germline CDR1 reads SGHRS; CDR2 reads YFSETQ. The CDR3 bases are TGCGCCAGCAGCCTTACAGGGGTGCGCGGAAACACCATATATTTT. Protein sequence: CASSLTGVRGNTIYF.

This clonotype was found many times. The J gene is TRBJ2-5, the V gene TRBV19; 10 bases map to TRBD2. Unmatched junction bases numbered 4, after V lost 6 bases and J lost 3 bases. This CDR3 has 14 amino acids. CDR1 is LNHDA and CDR2 is SQIVND in the germline V gene (reference sequence). CDR3 in DNA: TGTGCCAGTAGCGGAGGACTAGCGGAAGAGACCCAGTACTTC. Its protein product is CASSGGLAEETQYF.

In this sample, this clonotype turned up many times. The chain employs TRBV15 and TRBJ1-1; D is uncertain. CDR1 and CDR2 (germline): LNHNV, YYDKDF (reference sequence). V dropped 0 bases and J dropped 0 bases, with 11 bases sitting between them. CDR3 length: 16 amino acids. The CDR3 region has the DNA TGTGCCACCAGCAGAGAAACAGCGCTTATGAACACTGAAGCTTTCTTT. Amino acids: CATSRETALMNTEAFF. Combining the CDR3 with reference TRBV15 and TRBJ1-1 gives the whole variable domain DAMVIQNPRYQVTQFGKPVTLSCSQTLNHNVMYWYQQKSSQAPKLLFHYYDKDFNNEADTPDNFQSRRPNTSFCFLDIRSPGLGDTAMYLCATSRETALMNTEAFFGQGTRLTVV.

This clonotype was recorded at least ten times. The rearrangement joins TRBV28 to TRBJ2-7, with TRBD1 identical over 9 bases. The junction had 18 bases not matched to a gene; V was cut back by 5 bases and J by 1 base. Germline V gives CDR1 MDHEN, CDR2 SYDVKM. The CDR3 is 19 amino acids. For the CDR3, the DNA is TGTGCCAGCAGTCCTAAAACTAACGCCGGGACAGGGTTATCCTACGAGCAGTACTTC. This sequence encodes CASSPKTNAGTGLSYEQYF.

V is TRBV12-3 or TRBV12-4 and J is TRBJ1-5; D possibly corresponds to TRBD1 (6 bases). V dropped 2 bases and J dropped 6 bases, with 14 bases sitting between them. The CDR3 spans 15 residues. DNA of the CDR3: TGTGCCAGCAGTTTATCCCGGACAGATTCTCAGCCCCAGCATTTT. Residues: CASSLSRTDSQPQHF.

V is TRBV7-3 and J is TRBJ2-5, with 7 positions matching TRBD2. V trimming: 5 bases; J trimming: 5 bases; junction bases outside the gene matches: 5. The germline gives CDR1 SGHTA, CDR2 FQGTGA. The CDR3 is 13 residues long. DNA of the CDR3: TGTGCCAGCAGCGCCGACGGGGGGGAGACCCAGTACTTC. Amino acid sequence: CASSADGGETQYF.